These 23 T cell receptor beta chains were sequenced from one sample in a study of blood T cell repertoires in COVID-19. Data came from immunoSEQ multiplex PCR; TCRdb stores just in-frame clones and leaves some out. The sample gives about 140,000 clones, roughly 91% of which show up once; roughly 2.9% is in the top ten. Sequenced: peripheral blood. These receptors came from a man between 60 and 70 years old with active or convalescent COVID-19.

V and J are TRBV5-3 and TRBJ2-1; 9 bases are a match to TRBD2. TRBV5-3 is annotated as an ORF whose role is uncertain. The V gene end was trimmed by 1 base and the J gene end by 7 bases; junction bases not matched to a gene: 9. There are 16 residues in the CDR3. CDR3 loop: CARSLKFSGSRNEQFF. In nucleotides, the CDR3 is TGTGCCAGAAGCTTGAAGTTTAGCGGGAGTCGGAATGAGCAGTTCTTC.

The V call is TRBV24-1, the J call TRBJ1-5, with D tentatively TRBD1 (6 bases). This CDR3 is built from 13 residues. Per the germline V gene, CDR1 is KGHDR and CDR2 is SFDVKD. Trimming shortened V by 5 bases and J by 7 bases, and 11 bases separated the two germline ends. The CDR3 sequence is CATSADRFQPQHF. The CDR3 DNA sequence: TGTGCCACCAGTGCCGACAGGTTCCAGCCCCAGCATTTT.

V usage is TRBV5-1 and J usage is TRBJ1-4, with D possibly being TRBD1 (5 bases). Germline values: CDR1 SGHRS, CDR2 YFSETQ. The CDR3 contains 15 residues. Between the trimmed V and J ends, which lost 2 bases and 5 bases, there was a span of 13 bases. CDR3 in amino acids: CASSFSGQGNEKLFF. CDR3 DNA: TGCGCCAGCAGCTTTTCTGGGCAGGGCAATGAAAAACTGTTTTTT.

The gene calls are TRBV4-3 and TRBJ2-2; maybe TRBD2 (5 bases). Trimming shortened V by 4 bases and J by 2 bases, and 8 bases separated the two germline ends. In germline, CDR1 is LGHNA, CDR2 YSLEER. The CDR3 runs 14 residues. CDR3 protein: CASSPGFNTGELFF. CDR3 in DNA: TGCGCCAGCAGCCCGGGATTCAACACCGGGGAGCTGTTTTTT.

V usage is TRBV18 and J usage is TRBJ2-7; 14 nucleotides agree with TRBD2. Per germline, CDR1 KGHSH and CDR2 LQKENI. With V trimmed by 3 bases and J by 3 bases, 1 base remained unmatched. This CDR3 has 15 amino acids. CDR3 amino acids: CASSPGLAGGYEQYF. The CDR3 coding sequence is TGTGCCAGCTCACCCGGACTAGCGGGGGGCTACGAGCAGTACTTC. The whole variable domain, remainder taken from reference TRBV18 and TRBJ2-7, is NAGVMQNPRHLVRRRGQEARLRCSPMKGHSHVYWYRQLPEEGLKFMVYLQKENIIDESGMPKERFSAEFPKEGPSILRIQQVVRGDSAAYFCASSPGLAGGYEQYFGPGTRLTVT.

CDR3 in DNA: TGTGCCAGCAGCTTAGTAGCAGGCAATCAGCCCCAGCATTTT. Protein: CASSLVAGNQPQHF. The V and J genes are TRBV7-2 and TRBJ1-5; D is uncertain. Germline V gene lookup returns CDR1 SGHTA and CDR2 FQGNSA. The CDR3 runs to 14 residues. The germline V and J ends were trimmed by 1 base and 2 bases, with 6 bases remaining between them.

V gene TRBV13 combines with J gene TRBJ2-1, with 9 bases matching TRBD2. The ends lost 0 bases at V and 7 bases at J; junction bases unmatched: 7. The CDR3 length is 16 residues. The germline gives CDR1 PRHDT, CDR2 FYEKMQ (reference sequence). CDR3 DNA: TGTGCCAGCAGCTTAGGCGGCGGGGGGGCTGGGAATGAGCAGTTCTTC. It yields the protein CASSLGGGGAGNEQFF.

The chain has TRBV28 and TRBJ2-5; TRBD2 agrees at 9 bases. In germline, CDR1 is MDHEN, CDR2 SYDVKM. The CDR3 consists of 17 residues. Germline trimming cut 2 bases from V and 2 bases from J; bases unmatched to any gene: 9. The CDR3 is CASSLVGGGEYQETQYF. CDR3 sequence (DNA): TGTGCCAGCAGTTTAGTGGGCGGGGGGGAATATCAAGAGACCCAGTACTTC.

This clone was observed a single time. CDR3 in amino acids: CASSTPGLARSYNEQFF. In DNA, the CDR3 is TGTGCCAGCAGCACCCCGGGACTAGCGAGGTCCTACAATGAGCAGTTCTTC. The V and J genes are TRBV28 and TRBJ2-1; TRBD2 aligns across 10 bases. CDR1 is MDHEN and CDR2 is SYDVKM in the germline V gene. The CDR3 totals 17 residues. Trimming cost V 6 bases and J 1 base; bases outside gene matches: 9.

The genes are TRBV19 and TRBJ2-1, with 9 bases fitting TRBD1. Germline CDR1 LNHDA, CDR2 SQIVND (reference sequence). This CDR3 is built from 17 residues. With 4 bases clipped from V and 1 base from J, the junction kept 8 bases outside the gene matches. Written as DNA, the CDR3 is TGTGCCAGTAGTAAAGGAGACAGGGGGTGGTCCTACAATGAGCAGTTCTTC. As protein: CASSKGDRGWSYNEQFF.

The rearrangement joins TRBV24-1 to TRBJ1-5, with TRBD1 identical over 9 bases. This CDR3 spans 14 amino acids. V lost 10 bases to trimming and J lost 3 bases; unmatched junction nucleotides: 6. Germline V gives CDR1 KGHDR, CDR2 SFDVKD. Here the CDR3 DNA reads TGTGCCACAGCCGGGACAGGGATCAATCAGCCCCAGCATTTT. Translating it yields CATAGTGINQPQHF.

This chain joins TRBV11-3 and TRBJ1-1; 7 bases match TRBD1. There are 13 residues in the CDR3. V shed 5 bases and J 4 bases; nucleotides not matched to a gene: 4. CDR1 is SGHNT, CDR2 YENEEA, per germline. CDR3 sequence reads: CASSAYRGTEAFF. In DNA form, the CDR3 reads TGTGCCAGCAGCGCCTACAGGGGCACTGAAGCTTTCTTT.

This rearrangement joins TRBV5-1 to TRBJ2-3, with 7 positions matching TRBD1. Germline assignment: CDR1 SGHRS and CDR2 YFSETQ. This CDR3 is built from 15 residues. V dropped 5 bases and J dropped 0; count of bases not matched to a gene: 6. The CDR3 loop is CASSWGQTSTDTQYF. The CDR3 DNA reads as TGCGCCAGCAGTTGGGGACAGACTAGCACAGATACGCAGTATTTT.

A few counts support this clone. This rearrangement joins TRBV7-2 to TRBJ1-6, with a weak D call TRBD1 (6 bases). Trimming took 1 base from V and 7 from J, leaving 20 bases between them. Germline lookup yields CDR1 SGHTA and CDR2 FQGNSA. The CDR3 loop spans 18 amino acids. In nucleotides, the CDR3 is TGTGCCAGCAGCTTAGAATTCCAGGGATGGGGGCAAAATTCACCCCTCCACTTT. This sequence encodes CASSLEFQGWGQNSPLHF.

V usage is TRBV28 and J usage is TRBJ1-5; D might be TRBD1 (5 bases). The CDR3 consists of 16 residues. Trimming pared 1 base from V and 6 bases from J, leaving 16 bases between. CDR1 is MDHEN and CDR2 is SYDVKM in the germline V gene. The CDR3: CASSLSRTGGGQPQHF. The DNA of the CDR3 is TGTGCCAGCAGTTTATCCCGGACCGGGGGAGGTCAGCCCCAGCATTTT.

The chain employs TRBV30 and TRBJ1-5; TRBD1 aligns across 7 bases. There are 14 residues in the CDR3. V lost 1 base, J lost 6 bases, and 6 bases stayed unmatched. Per the germline V gene, CDR1 is GTSNPN and CDR2 is SVGIG (reference sequence). CDR3 in DNA: TGTGCCTGGAGTGAAACCTCAGGGGGTCAGCCCCAGCATTTT. Its protein product is CAWSETSGGQPQHF.

J is TRBJ2-7 and V is TRBV7-2, with TRBD2 matching 10 bases. This CDR3 has 15 amino acids. The junction had 10 bases not matched to a gene; V was cut back by 6 bases and J by 5 bases. Germline CDR1 reads SGHTA; CDR2 reads FQGNSA. CDR3 DNA: TGTGCCAGCAGATTTGCTAGCGGGAGCGGCAACGAGCAGTACTTC. It codes for CASRFASGSGNEQYF. The full variable domain, rest sourced from reference TRBV7-2 and TRBJ2-7, is GAGVSQSPSNKVTEKGKDVELRCDPISGHTALYWYRQSLGQGLEFLIYFQGNSAPDKSGLPSDRFSAERTGGSVSTLTIQRTQQEDSAVYLCASRFASGSGNEQYFGPGTRLTVT.

This clone was counted only a few times. The V and J genes are TRBV7-9 and TRBJ1-3; 7 bases agree with TRBD1. V lost 7 bases and J lost 0; bases outside the gene matches: 3. The CDR3 spans 14 residues. Germline V gives CDR1 SEHNR, CDR2 FQNEAQ (reference sequence). CDR3 bases: TGTGCCAGCACCGACAGGGTCTCTGGAAACACCATATATTTT. The encoded protein is CASTDRVSGNTIYF. The variable domain in full, completed from reference TRBV7-9 and TRBJ1-3, reads DTGVSQNPRHKITKRGQNVTFRCDPISEHNRLYWYRQTLGQGPEFLTYFQNEAQLEKSRLLSDRFSAERPKGSFSTLEIQRTEQGDSAMYLCASTDRVSGNTIYFGEGSWLTVV.

The gene calls are TRBV6-2 or TRBV6-3 and TRBJ1-2; unclear D gene. The CDR3 runs to 13 residues. Per the germline V gene, CDR1 is MNHEY and CDR2 is SVGEGT. Trimming stripped 5 bases from V and 8 bases from J, with 15 bases between. In DNA form, the CDR3 reads TGTGCCAGCAGTACAGTGGCCTATGAGGGCTACACCTTC. It specifies CASSTVAYEGYTF.

The rearrangement links TRBV12-3 or TRBV12-4 to TRBJ2-7, with TRBD1 identical over 8 bases. This CDR3 spans 12 amino acids. The junction had 3 bases not matched to a gene; V was cut back by 4 bases and J by 7 bases. CDR3 loop: CASSSTGGEQYF. CDR3 bases: TGTGCCAGCAGTTCCACAGGGGGAGAGCAGTACTTC.

The CDR3 DNA reads as TGTGCCAGTCGACCGAAAGCGGGGGCTCGATCGGCAGGGACCCAGTACTTC. This codes for CASRPKAGARSAGTQYF. The chain combines TRBV19 with TRBJ2-5, with 8 bases aligning to TRBD2. The CDR3 has 17 amino acids. V shed 8 bases and J 7 bases; nucleotides not matched to a gene: 21. Germline CDR1 and CDR2: LNHDA and SQIVND (reference sequence).

The chain links TRBV5-1 to TRBJ2-5; D is perhaps TRBD1 (7 bases). This CDR3 comprises 13 residues. Germline CDR1 is SGHRS and CDR2 is YFSETQ. V lost 2 bases, J lost 5 bases, and 10 bases lay in between. The CDR3 is CASSFPGGETQYF. The CDR3 DNA reads as TGCGCCAGCAGCTTTCCAGGGGGGGAGACCCAGTACTTC.

This rearrangement joins TRBV28 to TRBJ2-3; D may be TRBD2 (5 bases). Trimming pared 7 bases from V and 4 bases from J, leaving 15 bases between. CDR1 is MDHEN, CDR2 SYDVKM, per germline. The CDR3 length is 14 residues. The CDR3 DNA reads TGTGCCAGCAACCCAGGCCTAGCCCCAGATACGCAGTATTTT. Encoded protein: CASNPGLAPDTQYF.